These 18 T cell receptor beta chains originate from one sample sequenced in a study of T cells in localized non-small cell lung cancer. Profiling relied on immunoSEQ multiplex PCR, and the TCRdb table lists in-frame clones only, not all of them. The profile shows about 59,000 clones, 70% to 90% of them singletons. The sequences come from peripheral blood, collected before any cancer treatment. The receptors originated from a man between 40 and 70 years old with stage I squamous cell lung carcinoma.

The chain has TRBV9 and TRBJ2-3, with unresolved D. V lost 4 bases and J 2 bases, leaving 5 bases between the germline ends. The germline gives CDR1 SGDLS, CDR2 YYNGEE. The CDR3 extends over 12 amino acids. CDR3 loop: CASSRTTDTQYF. CDR3 bases: TGTGCCAGCAGCCGGACCACAGATACGCAGTATTTT. The whole variable domain, remainder taken from reference TRBV9 and TRBJ2-3, is DSGVTQTPKHLITATGQRVTLRCSPRSGDLSVYWYQQSLDQGLQFLIQYYNGEERAKGNILERFSAQQFPDLHSELNLSSLELGDSALYFCASSRTTDTQYFGPGTRLTVL.

V usage is TRBV5-1 and J usage is TRBJ2-1; the match to TRBD1 covers 11 bases. The CDR3 runs 15 residues. V lost 4 bases to trimming and J lost 5 bases; unmatched junction nucleotides: 5. In germline, CDR1 is SGHRS, CDR2 YFSETQ. Written as DNA, the CDR3 is TGCGCCAGCAGCCAGGGACAGGGGGAACACAATGAGCAGTTCTTC. The encoded protein is CASSQGQGEHNEQFF.

The rearrangement joins TRBV28 to TRBJ2-7; D might be TRBD2 (5 bases). Germline V gene sequence: CDR1 MDHEN, CDR2 SYDVKM. The CDR3 is 13 amino acids. Trimming pared 5 bases from V and 7 bases from J, leaving 15 bases between. CDR3 sequence (DNA): TGTGCCAGCAGTGGGAAGGGCAGGAGGGAGCAGTACTTC. It yields the protein CASSGKGRREQYF.

The V call is TRBV7-9, the J call TRBJ2-1, with D maybe TRBD2 (7 bases). Germline values: CDR1 SEHNR, CDR2 FQNEAQ (reference sequence). The V end was cut by 5 bases, the J end by 7 bases, with 18 bases between. The CDR3 contains 15 residues. CDR3: CASSKTSRGANEQFF. DNA for the CDR3: TGTGCCAGCAGCAAGACTAGCCGGGGGGCGAATGAGCAGTTCTTC.

This sequence joins TRBV29-1 and TRBJ2-2; tentatively, D is TRBD2 (5 bases). Trimming shortened V by 1 base and J by 4 bases, and 7 bases separated the two germline ends. Germline CDR1 SQVTM, CDR2 ANQGSEA. The CDR3 covers 13 residues. The CDR3 coding sequence is TGCAGCGTTGAAGGAGAGGGCACCGGGGAGCTGTTTTTT. Translation: CSVEGEGTGELFF.

This chain connects TRBV6-1 to TRBJ1-4, with D perhaps matching TRBD1 (6 bases). Germline V gene sequence: CDR1 MNHNS, CDR2 SASEGT. The length of the CDR3 is 11 residues. Trimming took 3 bases from V and 13 from J, leaving 9 bases between them. CDR3 coding DNA: TGTGCCAGCAGTGACCCGGACAGACTGTTTTTT. This sequence encodes CASSDPDRLFF.

The gene calls are TRBV5-1 and TRBJ2-1; 9 positions match TRBD2. V lost 4 bases to trimming and J lost 8 bases; unmatched junction nucleotides: 10. The V gene's germline CDR1 is SGHRS and CDR2 YFSETQ. There are 15 residues in the CDR3. CDR3: CASSTNSGSGYEQFF. As DNA, the CDR3 is TGCGCCAGCAGCACCAATAGCGGGAGTGGGTATGAGCAGTTCTTC.

This clone is a singleton in its sample. The V and J genes are TRBV7-2 and TRBJ1-1, with D unclear. The V gene lost 3 bases and the J gene lost 0 bases, with 5 bases spanning the gap. Germline V gene lookup returns CDR1 SGHTA and CDR2 FQGNSA. The CDR3 is 13 residues long. Written as DNA, the CDR3 is TGTGCCAGCAGCTTTACCATGAACACTGAAGCTTTCTTT. Translation: CASSFTMNTEAFF.

CDR3 coding DNA: TGTGCCAGCAGTTCGACAGGGCGGGCAGGGGCCAACGTCCTGACTTTC. It translates to CASSSTGRAGANVLTF. The V and J genes are TRBV28 and TRBJ2-6; TRBD1 aligns across 7 bases. CDR1 and CDR2 (germline): MDHEN, SYDVKM. V shed 4 bases and J 4 bases; nucleotides not matched to a gene: 7. The CDR3 is 16 amino acids.

This clone was observed once. The chain couples TRBV28 to TRBJ1-1, with D perhaps TRBD1 (5 bases). This CDR3 is built from 15 residues. Trimming cost V 2 bases and J 4 bases, with 14 bases left between them. The germline V gene encodes CDR1 MDHEN and CDR2 SYDVKM. In DNA, the CDR3 is TGTGCCAGCAGTTTAGGGGTCGGGGGGAGCACTGAAGCTTTCTTT. Translating it yields CASSLGVGGSTEAFF.

CDR3 loop: CASSRGSGANVLTF. CDR3 coding DNA: TGTGCCAGTAGTAGGGGCTCTGGGGCCAACGTCCTGACTTTC. The chain carries TRBV19 and TRBJ2-6; D gene ambiguous. Germline V gives CDR1 LNHDA, CDR2 SQIVND (reference sequence). V was clipped by 4 bases and J by 0 bases, with 4 bases between them. The CDR3 has 14 residues.

This sequence joins TRBV7-9 and TRBJ1-2; the D is unclear. The V gene lost 1 base and the J gene lost 2 bases, with 11 bases spanning the gap. The CDR3 consists of 15 residues. Germline V gene sequence: CDR1 SEHNR, CDR2 FQNEAQ (reference sequence). The CDR3 loop is CASSLGVGLNYGYTF. CDR3 coding DNA: TGTGCCAGCAGCTTAGGAGTAGGCCTAAACTATGGCTACACCTTC. Looking up the rest from reference TRBV7-9 and TRBJ1-2 gives the full variable domain: DTGVSQNPRHKITKRGQNVTFRCDPISEHNRLYWYRQTLGQGPEFLTYFQNEAQLEKSRLLSDRFSAERPKGSFSTLEIQRTEQGDSAMYLCASSLGVGLNYGYTFGSGTRLTVV.

The chain recombines TRBV21-1 with TRBJ1-2; the tabulated D call, TRBD1, remains unverified against the DNA. TRBV21-1 is listed as a pseudogene. This CDR3 has 17 amino acids. In nucleotides, the CDR3 is TGTGCCAGCAGCAAAGTTAAGGAGGCAGGGGGCTACTATGGCTACACCTTC. It translates to CASSKVKEAGGYYGYTF.

This chain uses TRBV27 with TRBJ2-7; D not resolved. Germline V gene lookup returns CDR1 MNHEY and CDR2 SMNVEV (reference sequence). The CDR3 is 13 residues long. Trimming cost V 5 bases and J 3 bases, with 11 bases left between them. CDR3: CASSPTMGYEQYF. CDR3 sequence (DNA): TGTGCCAGCAGTCCTACCATGGGCTACGAGCAGTACTTC.

The V call is TRBV9, the J call TRBJ2-1, with D tentatively TRBD1 (5 bases). CDR1 and CDR2 from the germline V gene are SGDLS and YYNGEE. V was shortened by 4 bases and J by 9 bases, with 11 bases between the two germline ends. The CDR3 covers 12 residues. CDR3 sequence: CASSSQDAEQFF. Here the CDR3 DNA reads TGTGCCAGCAGCTCACAGGATGCTGAGCAGTTCTTC.

The genes are TRBV28 and TRBJ2-7, with a tentative D call TRBD1 (5 bases). Germline values: CDR1 MDHEN, CDR2 SYDVKM. This CDR3 is built from 13 residues. V lost 8 bases, J lost 2 bases, and 13 bases lay in between. The CDR3 here is CASLRGQTYEQYF. The CDR3 DNA reads as TGTGCCAGCCTTAGGGGCCAGACCTACGAGCAGTACTTC.

The rearrangement joins TRBV2 to TRBJ2-7, with D perhaps assigned TRBD1 or TRBD2 (5 bases each). With 4 bases removed from V and 4 bases from J, the gap between germline ends came to 11 bases. The CDR3 spans 13 residues. CDR1 and CDR2 (germline): SNHLY, FYNNEI. The CDR3: CASSGVGEYEQYF. The CDR3 DNA is TGTGCCAGCAGTGGGGTAGGGGAGTACGAGCAGTACTTC.

The gene calls are TRBV19 and TRBJ2-5, with D possibly being TRBD1 or TRBD2 (6 bases each). CDR1 and CDR2 (germline): LNHDA, SQIVND (reference sequence). The CDR3 sequence is 16 residues long. With 3 bases removed from V and 2 bases from J, the gap between germline ends came to 16 bases. CDR3 DNA sequence: TGTGCCAGTAGTATTCCGGGGGCGAGTACGCAAGAGACCCAGTACTTC. Amino acids: CASSIPGASTQETQYF.